This TCR beta chain was captured in a study of early stage breast cancer tumors. Study information: ER+/PR+/HER2- status applied to about 70% of the 16 invasive breast tumors. Study conclusions and caveats: Functional markers like CD4, CD8 and FOXP3 were missed in bulk sequencing. Tumor and normal breast were distinguished via blood comparison in about 90% of the 16 patients.

Points on this clone: Its specificity is unknown.

Some clones are missing from TCRdb's copy, which holds only in-frame ones; the method was immunoSEQ multiplex PCR. Among 9,700 or so clones listed, 78% were seen once. Trimming shortened V by 1 base and J by 2 bases, and 12 bases separated the two germline ends. There are 15 residues in the CDR3. Germline CDR1 SGHTA, CDR2 FQGNSA. This sequence joins TRBV7-2 and TRBJ2-7, with a possible D match to TRBD2 (5 bases). The receptor was derived from a person in their forties with breast cancer. The sample consisted of normal breast tissue next to the tumor. The CDR3 DNA follows: TGTGCCAGCAGCTTAGGGTGGCAGACTACCTACGAGCAGTACTTC. It is translated as CASSLGWQTTYEQYF.